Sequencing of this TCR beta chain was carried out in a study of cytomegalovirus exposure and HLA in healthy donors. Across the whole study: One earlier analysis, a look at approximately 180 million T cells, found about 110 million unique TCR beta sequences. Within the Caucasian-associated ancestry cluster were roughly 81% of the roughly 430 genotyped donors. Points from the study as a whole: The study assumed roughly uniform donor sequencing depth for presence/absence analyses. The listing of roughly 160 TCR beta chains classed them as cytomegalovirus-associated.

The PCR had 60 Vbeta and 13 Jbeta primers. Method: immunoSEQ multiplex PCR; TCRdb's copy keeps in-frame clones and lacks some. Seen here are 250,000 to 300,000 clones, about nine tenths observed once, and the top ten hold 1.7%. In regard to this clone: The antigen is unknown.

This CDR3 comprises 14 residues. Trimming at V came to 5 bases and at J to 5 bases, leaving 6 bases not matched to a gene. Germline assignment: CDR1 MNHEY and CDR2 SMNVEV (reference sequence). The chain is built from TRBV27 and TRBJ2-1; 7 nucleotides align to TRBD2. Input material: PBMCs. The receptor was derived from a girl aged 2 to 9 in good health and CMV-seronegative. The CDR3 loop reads CASSREGGNNEQFF. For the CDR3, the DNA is TGTGCCAGCAGTCGCGAGGGAGGGAACAATGAGCAGTTCTTC.